What follows is one T cell receptor (beta chain) and its context. Original processing notes: Cell counts per sample came from amplifying reference gene primers. The table came from immunoSEQ multiplex PCR; TCRdb's copy has only in-frame clones and leaves some out. V and J calls plus clone size are reproduced from that table; the DNA served to infer D and trimming. This table has about 130,000 clones, 84% appearing once. The sample belongs to a study of blood T cell repertoires in COVID-19. Study overall: Samples came from the United States, Italy and Spain, spanning acute and convalescent COVID-19. T cells, B-cell-depleted T cells, or PBMCs supplied cDNA or gDNA.

Trimming shortened V by 6 bases and J by 5 bases, and 11 bases separated the two germline ends. The CDR3 spans 12 residues. Looked up from germline, CDR1 is MNHEY and CDR2 is SVGAGI. Sequenced material: peripheral blood. The source of this sequence is a man in his fifties or sixties with acute or convalescent COVID-19. The rearrangement joins TRBV6-5 to TRBJ2-7; perhaps TRBD1 as D (6 bases). This chain's CDR3 is CASRQGKNEQYF. DNA for the CDR3: TGTGCCAGCAGACAGGGAAAAAACGAGCAGTACTTC.